The 27 T cell receptor beta chains in this list originate from one sample, sequenced in a study of shared clonotypes between healthy human individuals. Clones were sequenced by immunoSEQ multiplex PCR, and TCRdb holds only the in-frame ones, with some missing. Here the sample spans 2,500,000 or so clones, approximately 93% being singletons. The material sequenced was naive CD4+ T cells from PBMCs. Documented subset: CD45RA+ positively selected. Receptors originate from a man younger than 35 in good health. Some clones in this sample may be carry-over from other donors' samples.

V gene TRBV6-5 combines with J gene TRBJ1-2, with D unresolved. The CDR3 covers 15 residues. Between the trimmed V and J ends, which lost 4 bases and 2 bases, there was a span of 14 bases. Germline V gene sequence: CDR1 MNHEY, CDR2 SVGAGI. The CDR3, as DNA: TGTGCCAGCAGTTCCAGCGCGTCGGGGAACTATGGCTACACCTTC. Its protein is CASSSSASGNYGYTF.

V usage is TRBV28 and J usage is TRBJ2-1, with 9 bases fitting TRBD2. This CDR3 is built from 11 residues. With V trimmed by 5 bases and J by 11 bases, 1 base remained unmatched. Germline CDR1 and CDR2: MDHEN and SYDVKM. CDR3 coding DNA: TGTGCCAGCAGTCTAGCGGGAAAGCAGTTCTTC. Amino acids: CASSLAGKQFF.

V is TRBV6-5 and J is TRBJ1-1; TRBD1 aligns across 9 bases. From germline, CDR1 is MNHEY and CDR2 SVGAGI. V dropped 5 bases and J dropped 7; count of bases not matched to a gene: 8. This CDR3 is 14 amino acids long. The CDR3 protein is CASSPGTGKIEAFF. CDR3 nucleotides: TGTGCCAGCAGTCCCGGGACAGGGAAGATTGAAGCTTTCTTT.

The genes are TRBV7-9 and TRBJ1-1; TRBD1 matches at 9 bases. With 3 bases clipped from V and 1 base from J, the junction kept 9 bases outside the gene matches. Germline V gives CDR1 SEHNR, CDR2 FQNEAQ (reference sequence). The CDR3 sequence is 17 residues long. CDR3 sequence reads: CASSLQQGALRNTEAFF. The CDR3 coding sequence is TGTGCCAGCAGCTTGCAACAGGGGGCGCTTCGGAACACTGAAGCTTTCTTT.

This clone occurred once. The chain has TRBV5-1 and TRBJ1-6, with 7 nucleotides matching TRBD1. Germline V gives CDR1 SGHRS, CDR2 YFSETQ. V gave up 4 bases and J gave up 5 bases; unmatched junction bases: 9. The CDR3 contains 16 residues. DNA of the CDR3: TGCGCCAGCAGCAGGAGGGGGCGCGGTGATAATTCACCCCTCCACTTT. Amino acids: CASSRRGRGDNSPLHF.

The rearrangement joins TRBV2 to TRBJ2-7; no firm D call. Germline V gives CDR1 SNHLY, CDR2 FYNNEI. The CDR3 runs to 15 residues. V gave up 7 bases and J gave up 0 bases, with 16 bases separating them. Here the CDR3 DNA reads TGTGCCAGCAAGTATGCTCCATACTCCTCCTACGAGCAGTACTTC. Protein sequence: CASKYAPYSSYEQYF.

This chain connects TRBV28 to TRBJ1-2; no clear D. The CDR3 extends over 13 amino acids. The germline gives CDR1 MDHEN, CDR2 SYDVKM. V dropped 5 bases and J dropped 3 bases, with 10 bases sitting between them. CDR3 in amino acids: CASSVSGYYGYTF. DNA of the CDR3: TGTGCCAGCAGTGTCAGTGGGTACTATGGCTACACCTTC.

The chain is built from TRBV27 and TRBJ2-7; a weak D match, TRBD2 (6 bases). The CDR3 runs 16 residues. V dropped 5 bases and J dropped 3 bases, with 20 bases sitting between them. The germline CDR1 and CDR2 sequences are MNHEY and SMNVEV (reference sequence). The CDR3 region is CASSPGLGFERYEQYF. CDR3 DNA sequence: TGTGCCAGCAGTCCGGGACTGGGTTTTGAACGCTACGAGCAGTACTTC.

V gene TRBV7-9 combines with J gene TRBJ1-1; 7 nucleotides line up with TRBD1. This CDR3 contains 14 residues. V lost 5 bases and J lost 10; bases outside the gene matches: 13. From germline, CDR1 is SEHNR and CDR2 FQNEAQ (reference sequence). The CDR3 is CASSTGVPPRGAFF. As DNA, the CDR3 is TGTGCCAGCAGCACAGGGGTGCCCCCTCGAGGAGCTTTCTTT. Supplemented by reference TRBV7-9 and TRBJ1-1, the full variable domain reads DTGVSQNPRHKITKRGQNVTFRCDPISEHNRLYWYRQTLGQGPEFLTYFQNEAQLEKSRLLSDRFSAERPKGSFSTLEIQRTEQGDSAMYLCASSTGVPPRGAFFGQGTRLTVV.

This clone has only a few counts. The chain recombines TRBV28 with TRBJ1-5, with D possibly matching TRBD1 (5 bases). The CDR3 is 13 residues long. V lost 7 bases to trimming and J lost 9 bases, with 16 bases between them. Germline V gene data show CDR1 as MDHEN and CDR2 as SYDVKM. The DNA of the CDR3 is TGTGCCAGCATCACGGGACCCCACCTGCCCCAGCATTTT. Translating it yields CASITGPHLPQHF.

This clone was picked up a small number of times. This chain links TRBV4-2 with TRBJ2-7; the match to TRBD1 covers 8 bases. Per the germline V gene, CDR1 is LGHNA and CDR2 is YNFKEQ. V dropped 4 bases and J dropped 2; count of bases not matched to a gene: 7. This CDR3 region has 15 residues. The CDR3 region has the DNA TGTGCCAGCAGCCTCACCCGGACAGGGACCTACGAGCAGTACTTC. Translation: CASSLTRTGTYEQYF.

This sequence joins TRBV5-1 and TRBJ1-2; 7 nucleotides line up with TRBD1. The germline CDR1 and CDR2 sequences are SGHRS and YFSETQ. V shed 6 bases and J 4 bases; nucleotides not matched to a gene: 3. The CDR3 is 12 amino acids. CDR3 nucleotide sequence: TGCGCCAGCACCCCAGGGGGCTATGGCTACACCTTC. Translating gives CASTPGGYGYTF.

The V call is TRBV5-1, the J call TRBJ1-4; D is unclear. The CDR3 has 16 residues. Trimming pared 4 bases from V and 2 bases from J, leaving 15 bases between. The germline CDR1 and CDR2 sequences are SGHRS and YFSETQ. The CDR3 DNA reads TGCGCCAGCAGCCCCGGGAGCTGGGCGACTAATGAAAAACTGTTTTTT. Residues: CASSPGSWATNEKLFF.

Here the CDR3 DNA reads TGTGCCAGCAGCTTAGCCAACTCCTACAATGAGCAGTTCTTC. This sequence encodes CASSLANSYNEQFF. The J gene is TRBJ2-1, the V gene TRBV7-2; D not certain. This CDR3 is 14 amino acids long. Germline V lookup: CDR1 SGHTA, CDR2 FQGNSA. With 0 bases removed from V and 0 bases from J, the gap between germline ends came to 3 bases.

This chain links TRBV7-2 with TRBJ1-2, with D uncertain. Trimming pared 4 bases from V and 1 base from J, leaving 7 bases between. CDR1 and CDR2 from the germline V gene are SGHTA and FQGNSA. The CDR3 is made up of 13 amino acids. CDR3 amino acids: CASSSTFNYGYTF. CDR3 sequence (DNA): TGTGCCAGCAGCTCCACCTTTAACTATGGCTACACCTTC.

J is TRBJ2-3 and V is TRBV7-2, with TRBD2 matching over 7 bases. Germline V gene lookup returns CDR1 SGHTA and CDR2 FQGNSA. Unmatched junction bases numbered 6, after V lost 2 bases and J lost 7 bases. The CDR3 is 14 amino acids. CDR3 sequence: CASSLFPAGYTQYF. CDR3 nucleotides: TGTGCCAGCAGCTTATTTCCAGCGGGATATACGCAGTATTTT.

This clone came up once. The V gene is TRBV5-1, the J gene TRBJ2-7; maybe TRBD1 (5 bases). Germline V gene sequence: CDR1 SGHRS, CDR2 YFSETQ. With 4 bases removed from V and 2 bases from J, the gap between germline ends came to 10 bases. The CDR3 covers 13 residues. CDR3 residues: CASSTWGAYEQYF. The CDR3 coding sequence is TGCGCCAGCAGCACCTGGGGCGCCTACGAGCAGTACTTC.

The chain uses TRBV28 and TRBJ2-5; D unresolved. The end of the DNA aligns better with TRBJ2-7, so the J call may be wrong. CDR3 size: 14 residues. CDR1 and CDR2 from the germline V gene are MDHEN and SYDVKM. The CDR3 reads CASSFDGPPYEQYF. The CDR3 nucleotides are TGTGCCAGCAGTTTTGACGGACCTCCCTACGAGCAGTACTTC.

The V and J genes are TRBV6-1 and TRBJ2-2, with TRBD1 identical over 7 bases. J was trimmed by 3 bases and V by 11 bases; bases with no gene match: 3. The CDR3 sequence is 12 residues long. The germline gives CDR1 MNHNS, CDR2 SASEGT. Written as DNA, the CDR3 is TGTGCCGCTACAGGGGACACCGGGGAGCTGTTTTTT. The encoded protein is CAATGDTGELFF.

The rearrangement links TRBV6-1 to TRBJ1-4, with 12 bases aligning to TRBD1. The CDR3 contains 15 residues. The V and J ends lost 6 bases and 8 bases, in that order; junction bases with no gene match: 7. Germline lookup yields CDR1 MNHNS and CDR2 SASEGT. The CDR3 region has the DNA TGTGCCAGCAGCCTCCGGGACAGGGGGCTGGAAAAACTGTTTTTT. This codes for CASSLRDRGLEKLFF.

The chain couples TRBV5-6 to TRBJ1-1; D not certain. V was cut by 5 bases and J by 5 bases, with 13 bases left in between. This CDR3 region has 13 residues. Germline V gene lookup returns CDR1 SGHDT and CDR2 YYEEEE. Here the CDR3 DNA reads TGTGCCAGCAGGATGAACGGGGTGACTGAAGCTTTCTTT. Translation gives CASRMNGVTEAFF. Supplemented by reference TRBV5-6 and TRBJ1-1, the full variable domain reads DAGVTQSPTHLIKTRGQQVTLRCSPKSGHDTVSWYQQALGQGPQFIFQYYEEEERQRGNFPDRFSGHQFPNYSSELNVNALLLGDSALYLCASRMNGVTEAFFGQGTRLTVV.

This chain joins TRBV2 and TRBJ2-5; TRBD2 matches 8 bases. V lost 4 bases and J lost 5; bases outside the gene matches: 6. Germline V gene lookup returns CDR1 SNHLY and CDR2 FYNNEI. This CDR3 has 14 amino acids. In DNA, the CDR3 is TGTGCCAGCAGTGGAGCGGGAGCAGGGGAGACCCAGTACTTC. This encodes CASSGAGAGETQYF.

A single count supports this clone. V gene TRBV28 combines with J gene TRBJ2-3, with 10 bases matching TRBD2. J was trimmed by 0 bases and V by 9 bases; bases with no gene match: 15. Germline V gives CDR1 MDHEN, CDR2 SYDVKM. CDR3 size: 18 residues. This CDR3 is CASYPLYGLAESTDTQYF. CDR3 DNA sequence: TGTGCCAGTTACCCCCTTTACGGACTAGCGGAAAGCACAGATACGCAGTATTTT.

The V and J genes are TRBV19 and TRBJ2-4; TRBD2 matches 11 bases. V lost 9 bases, J lost 4 bases, and 26 bases stayed unmatched. CDR1 LNHDA and CDR2 SQIVND come from the germline V gene (reference sequence). The CDR3 spans 21 residues. In DNA form, the CDR3 reads TGTGCCAGCAGCAAAAGCGGGACTAGCGGAGGTGGCACGCTGGGTAAAAACATTCAGTACTTC. This sequence encodes CASSKSGTSGGGTLGKNIQYF.

The chain couples TRBV5-1 to TRBJ1-4; TRBD1 aligns across 7 bases. The CDR3 runs to 15 residues. Germline CDR1 is SGHRS and CDR2 is YFSETQ. The trim removed 4 bases at V and 3 bases at J, leaving 6 bases unmatched. The CDR3 DNA reads as TGCGCCAGCAGCCTAGACAGGGCCTCTAATGAAAAACTGTTTTTT. Amino acid sequence: CASSLDRASNEKLFF.

The CDR3 bases are TGTGCCAGTAGTATTCACGGGACTAACCCGAGCAAGTCCTACAATGAGCAGTTCTTC. Translating it yields CASSIHGTNPSKSYNEQFF. The chain uses TRBV19 and TRBJ2-1, with 7 positions matching TRBD2. There are 19 residues in the CDR3. V was clipped by 3 bases and J by 1 base; unmatched bases: 15. In germline, CDR1 is LNHDA, CDR2 SQIVND (reference sequence).

The rearrangement uses TRBV18 and TRBJ2-1, with TRBD1 matching 7 bases. V shed 6 bases, J shed 5 bases, and the junction held 10 bases outside the gene matches. From germline, CDR1 is KGHSH and CDR2 LQKENI. The CDR3 spans 15 residues. CDR3: CASSSDRISHNEQFF. DNA of the CDR3: TGTGCCAGCTCTTCGGACAGGATATCCCACAATGAGCAGTTCTTC.